These 21 T cell receptor beta chains were all obtained from the same sample, sequenced in a study of blood T cell repertoires in COVID-19 (dated by TCRdb to the early 2020s). The library relied on the immunoSEQ multiplex PCR assay. The table comes from immuneACCESS by way of TCRdb, which keeps in-frame sequences with V and J called. Part of the clones is missing from these tables; in studies checked, under half for an unresolved V gene and the rest for unknown reasons. For this sample there are 110,000 to 150,000 clones; about 80% appear just once. The top ten clonotypes cover approximately 3.4% of the sample. Sequenced material: peripheral blood. These receptors were obtained from an older man who had recovered from COVID-19.

The chain is built from TRBV10-3 and TRBJ2-7; 11 bases align to TRBD2. The V segment lost 0 bases and the J segment 1 base; nucleotides outside the gene matches: 5. Germline loops: CDR1 ENHRY, CDR2 SYGVKD. The CDR3 has 17 amino acids. This chain's CDR3 is CAISESGGLAASYEQYF. The CDR3 bases are TGTGCCATCAGTGAGTCGGGGGGACTAGCGGCATCCTACGAGCAGTACTTC.

The rearrangement links TRBV19 to TRBJ2-7; possible D gene TRBD2, 5 bases. Between the trimmed V and J ends, which lost 3 bases and 3 bases, there was a span of 12 bases. This CDR3 spans 14 amino acids. Per germline, CDR1 LNHDA and CDR2 SQIVND (reference sequence). The CDR3 coding sequence is TGTGCCAGTAGTATTAGTGGACTCCACTACGAGCAGTACTTC. It is translated as CASSISGLHYEQYF.

The CDR3 here is CASSSPGGSDTQYF. Written as DNA, the CDR3 is TGTGCCAGCAGCTCCCCGGGGGGATCAGATACGCAGTATTTT. This chain connects TRBV27 to TRBJ2-3; 7 positions agree with TRBD2. The CDR3 sequence is 14 residues long. With V trimmed by 6 bases and J by 4 bases, 7 bases remained unmatched. CDR1 is MNHEY, CDR2 SMNVEV, per germline (reference sequence).

This clone was picked up many times. This chain links TRBV4-1 with TRBJ2-5, with D hard to call. The germline V and J ends were trimmed by 1 base and 1 base, with 4 bases remaining between them. Germline CDR1 MGHRA, CDR2 YSYEKL. The CDR3 has 13 residues. Here the CDR3 DNA reads TGCGCCAGCAGCCAAGGGCTCCAAGAGACCCAGTACTTC. This translates into CASSQGLQETQYF.

This clone was found once. The V gene is TRBV6-5, the J gene TRBJ2-1; D not resolved. Germline V CDR1 and CDR2: MNHEY, SVGAGI. CDR3 length: 12 residues. V dropped 5 bases and J dropped 4 bases, with 6 bases sitting between them. CDR3 coding DNA: TGTGCCAGCAGTCAGGATTACAATGAGCAGTTCTTC. Protein sequence: CASSQDYNEQFF.

The chain is built from TRBV29-1 and TRBJ2-1, with a tentative D call TRBD1 (6 bases). This CDR3 is built from 16 residues. Germline V gives CDR1 SQVTM, CDR2 ANQGSEA. V was shortened by 6 bases and J by 3 bases, with 21 bases between the two germline ends. The chain's CDR3 is CSVDGQPGRSYNEQFF. The CDR3 DNA sequence: TGCAGCGTGGACGGACAGCCCGGAAGAAGCTACAATGAGCAGTTCTTC.

This clone has just one count. The rearrangement joins TRBV29-1 to TRBJ1-1; D is uncertain. This CDR3 is 10 amino acids long. Germline CDR1 SQVTM, CDR2 ANQGSEA. V was pared by 4 bases and J by 3 bases, with 3 bases between. CDR3 coding DNA: TGCAGCGTTGTATACACTGAAGCTTTCTTT. Translated, it gives CSVVYTEAFF. Variable domain in full (rest from reference TRBV29-1 and TRBJ1-1): SAVISQKPSRDICQRGTSLTIQCQVDSQVTMMFWYRQQPGQSLTLIATANQGSEATYESGFVIDKFPISRPNLTFSTLTVSNMSPEDSSIYLCSVVYTEAFFGQGTRLTVV.

The chain has TRBV27 and TRBJ2-7; the D gene is possibly TRBD2 (5 bases). Germline loops: CDR1 MNHEY, CDR2 SMNVEV (reference sequence). Trimming removed 5 bases from V and 1 base from J, with 15 bases in between. The CDR3 sequence is 15 residues long. CDR3 nucleotide sequence: TGTGCCAGCAGTAACCGGACTTCTCTATCCTACGAGCAGTACTTC. Translating gives CASSNRTSLSYEQYF.

CDR3 sequence: CASSEQGFGYTF. DNA of the CDR3: TGTGCCAGCAGTGAACAGGGTTTCGGCTACACCTTC. The genes are TRBV6-1 and TRBJ1-2, with D possibly TRBD1 on 5 matching bases. This CDR3 is 12 amino acids long. Germline assignment: CDR1 MNHNS and CDR2 SASEGT. V lost 2 bases, J lost 8 bases, and 9 bases lay in between.

The chain joins TRBV19 to TRBJ2-2; 7 bases are shared with TRBD2. Looked up from germline, CDR1 is LNHDA and CDR2 is SQIVND (reference sequence). The V segment lost 0 bases and the J segment 5 bases; nucleotides outside the gene matches: 9. This CDR3 has 17 residues. CDR3: CASSIDRGAGPTGELFF. The CDR3 nucleotides are TGTGCCAGTAGTATAGATCGGGGAGCGGGGCCGACCGGGGAGCTGTTTTTT.

This clone was seen a single time. The chain has TRBV5-4 and TRBJ2-3; no reliable D call. Trimming stripped 1 base from V and 0 bases from J, with 3 bases between. Germline lookup yields CDR1 SGHNT and CDR2 YYREEE (reference sequence). The CDR3 contains 13 residues. CDR3 amino acids: CASSLPSTDTQYF. CDR3 nucleotides: TGTGCCAGCAGCTTGCCGAGCACAGATACGCAGTATTTT.

The genes are TRBV24-1 and TRBJ2-3; D might be TRBD2 (6 bases). Germline values: CDR1 KGHDR, CDR2 SFDVKD. CDR3 length equals 14 residues. Trimming left V 7 bases short and J 8 bases short, with 18 bases between. The CDR3 sequence: CATSGGRLEATQYF. The CDR3 bases are TGTGCCACCAGCGGCGGAAGACTAGAAGCTACGCAGTATTTT.

The chain is built from TRBV5-1 and TRBJ1-2, with a possible D match to TRBD1 (5 bases). The CDR3 extends over 13 amino acids. V shed 4 bases and J shed 8 bases, with 15 bases lying between them. Germline V gene lookup returns CDR1 SGHRS and CDR2 YFSETQ. CDR3 protein: CASSGMQGPGYTF. The DNA for the CDR3 is TGCGCCAGCAGCGGAATGCAGGGTCCGGGCTACACCTTC.

This chain links TRBV18 with TRBJ1-2; D uncertain. This CDR3 comprises 12 residues. V was cut by 2 bases and J by 4 bases, with 5 bases left in between. From germline, CDR1 is KGHSH and CDR2 LQKENI. The CDR3 DNA sequence: TGTGCCAGCTCACCAGAGGCCTATGGCTACACCTTC. This gives the protein CASSPEAYGYTF. The whole variable domain, filled in from reference TRBV18 and TRBJ1-2, reads NAGVMQNPRHLVRRRGQEARLRCSPMKGHSHVYWYRQLPEEGLKFMVYLQKENIIDESGMPKERFSAEFPKEGPSILRIQQVVRGDSAAYFCASSPEAYGYTFGSGTRLTVV.

This clone has only a few counts. The CDR3 region is CAIRDQAGADEQYF. The DNA for the CDR3 is TGTGCCATCCGAGACCAAGCGGGAGCAGACGAGCAGTACTTC. The chain combines TRBV10-3 with TRBJ2-7; 8 bases agree with TRBD2. Trimming took 8 bases from V and 5 from J; bases not matched to a gene: 11. The CDR3 is made up of 14 amino acids. CDR1 and CDR2 (germline): ENHRY, SYGVKD.

The J gene is TRBJ2-4, the V gene TRBV7-8, with 9 bases identical to TRBD2. The CDR3 has 19 residues. Germline CDR1 reads SGHVS; CDR2 reads FQNEAQ. Trimming took 0 bases from V and 3 from J; bases not matched to a gene: 12. The CDR3 protein is CASSLAMREGLSVKNIQYF. CDR3 in DNA: TGTGCCAGCAGCTTAGCCATGCGGGAGGGCCTTAGTGTCAAAAACATTCAGTACTTC.

Comments on this clone: The junction departs from germline at one end; a sequencing error may be responsible. The chain employs TRBV4-1 and TRBJ2-5, with D possibly matching TRBD1 (6 bases). Germline values: CDR1 MGHRA, CDR2 YSYEKL. The CDR3 length is 13 residues. The CDR3 region has the DNA TGCGCCAGCAGCCTCGTACTCGGGGCTTCAGGGGACTTC. It encodes CASSLVLGASGDF.

In DNA form, the CDR3 reads TGCAGCGTTGTCCGGGACAGGGGGTTTGGCTACACCTTC. It codes for CSVVRDRGFGYTF. The V and J genes are TRBV29-1 and TRBJ1-2, with TRBD1 matching 11 bases. Unmatched junction bases numbered 5, after V lost 4 bases and J lost 7 bases. Germline CDR1 is SQVTM and CDR2 is ANQGSEA. There are 13 residues in the CDR3. Variable domain in full (rest from reference TRBV29-1 and TRBJ1-2): SAVISQKPSRDICQRGTSLTIQCQVDSQVTMMFWYRQQPGQSLTLIATANQGSEATYESGFVIDKFPISRPNLTFSTLTVSNMSPEDSSIYLCSVVRDRGFGYTFGSGTRLTVV.

This clone has a handful of counts. The chain employs TRBV9 and TRBJ1-3, with D possibly being TRBD1 (6 bases). Germline CDR1 is SGDLS and CDR2 is YYNGEE. The V and J ends lost 4 bases and 4 bases respectively, with 18 bases between them. CDR3 length: 16 residues. The CDR3 sequence: CASSISTGTTGNTIYF. The CDR3 bases are TGTGCCAGCAGCATATCTACCGGGACAACAGGAAACACCATATATTTT.

This chain connects TRBV5-6 to TRBJ1-4, with D unresolved. The CDR3 runs to 15 residues. Germline CDR1 SGHDT, CDR2 YYEEEE. Trimming cost V 4 bases and J 4 bases, with 14 bases left between them. CDR3 protein: CASSPAGSLNEKLFF. CDR3 sequence (DNA): TGTGCCAGCAGCCCAGCGGGCAGCCTTAATGAAAAACTGTTTTTT.

This clone was found once. The chain joins TRBV30 to TRBJ1-4; TRBD1 agrees at 9 bases. The germline V gene has CDR1 GTSNPN and CDR2 SVGIG (reference sequence). The CDR3 is 14 amino acids. The V and J ends lost 1 base and 7 bases, in that order; junction bases with no gene match: 4. Here the CDR3 reads CAWSELGQGEKLFF. CDR3 coding DNA: TGTGCCTGGAGTGAATTGGGACAGGGTGAAAAACTGTTTTTT.